The text below deals with one TCR beta chain. These data originate in a study of blood T cell repertoires in COVID-19. Produced via immunoSEQ multiplex PCR; TCRdb's table is partial and in-frame only. Among 150,000 to 200,000 clones listed, roughly four fifths were seen once. The germline gives CDR1 SGHRS, CDR2 YFSETQ. V was clipped by 0 bases and J by 0 bases; unmatched bases: 2. The CDR3 extends over 15 amino acids. The sequenced sample consisted of peripheral blood. The TCR was taken from a woman aged 65 to 85 with COVID-19, enrolled during active disease. The chain combines TRBV5-1 with TRBJ1-2; 7 nucleotides line up with TRBD1. Written as DNA, the CDR3 is TGCGCCAGCAGCTTGGAGGGACAGTCTAACTATGGCTACACCTTC. Protein: CASSLEGQSNYGYTF.